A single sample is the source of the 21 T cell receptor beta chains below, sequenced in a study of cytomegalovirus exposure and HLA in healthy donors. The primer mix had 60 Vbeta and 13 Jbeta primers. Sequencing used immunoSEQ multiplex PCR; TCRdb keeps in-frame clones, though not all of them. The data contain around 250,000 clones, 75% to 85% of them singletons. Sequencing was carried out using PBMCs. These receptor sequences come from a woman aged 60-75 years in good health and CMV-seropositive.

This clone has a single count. The CDR3 sequence: CAISGQGGENGYTF. The CDR3 nucleotides are TGTGCCATCAGTGGACAGGGCGGGGAGAATGGCTACACCTTC. The chain is built from TRBV10-3 and TRBJ1-2; 7 nucleotides align to TRBD1. Trimming removed 4 bases from V and 6 bases from J; junction bases left unmatched: 8. This CDR3 spans 14 amino acids. Germline V CDR1 and CDR2: ENHRY, SYGVKD.

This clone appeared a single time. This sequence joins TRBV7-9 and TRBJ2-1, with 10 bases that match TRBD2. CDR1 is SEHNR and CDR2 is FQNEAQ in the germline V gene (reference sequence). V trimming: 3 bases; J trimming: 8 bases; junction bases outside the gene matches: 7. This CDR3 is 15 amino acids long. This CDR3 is CASSFRSGRPDEQFF. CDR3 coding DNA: TGTGCCAGCAGCTTTCGTAGCGGGAGGCCGGATGAGCAGTTCTTC.

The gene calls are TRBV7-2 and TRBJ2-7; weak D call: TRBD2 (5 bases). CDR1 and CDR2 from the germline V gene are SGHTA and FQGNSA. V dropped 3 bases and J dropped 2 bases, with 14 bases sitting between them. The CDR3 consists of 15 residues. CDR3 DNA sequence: TGTGCCAGCAGCTTTGGTGGGAGACCACCCTACGAGCAGTACTTC. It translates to CASSFGGRPPYEQYF. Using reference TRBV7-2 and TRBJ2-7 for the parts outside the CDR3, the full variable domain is GAGVSQSPSNKVTEKGKDVELRCDPISGHTALYWYRQSLGQGLEFLIYFQGNSAPDKSGLPSDRFSAERTGGSVSTLTIQRTQQEDSAVYLCASSFGGRPPYEQYFGPGTRLTVT.

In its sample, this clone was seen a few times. The CDR3 region has the DNA TGTGCCAGCAGTTACTCTCCGACGGACAGAGATTACGAGCAGTACTTC. Its protein product is CASSYSPTDRDYEQYF. The rearrangement uses TRBV6-6 and TRBJ2-7; D may be TRBD1 (6 bases). V was cut by 0 bases and J by 4 bases, with 16 bases left in between. The CDR3 loop spans 16 amino acids. Germline CDR1 and CDR2: MNHNY and SVGAGI (reference sequence).

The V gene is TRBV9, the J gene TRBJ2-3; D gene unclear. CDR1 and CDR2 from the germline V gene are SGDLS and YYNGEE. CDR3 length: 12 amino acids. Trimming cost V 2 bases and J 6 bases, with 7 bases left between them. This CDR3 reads CASSVGWDTQYF. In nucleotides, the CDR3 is TGTGCCAGCAGCGTTGGCTGGGATACGCAGTATTTT.

The CDR3 nucleotides are TGCGCCAGCAGCTTGTCCCAGGGAACAGATACGCAGTATTTT. It yields the protein CASSLSQGTDTQYF. The chain uses TRBV5-1 and TRBJ2-3; weak D call: TRBD1 (5 bases). The CDR3 sequence is 14 residues long. Trimming pared 1 base from V and 3 bases from J, leaving 9 bases between. Germline CDR1 SGHRS, CDR2 YFSETQ.

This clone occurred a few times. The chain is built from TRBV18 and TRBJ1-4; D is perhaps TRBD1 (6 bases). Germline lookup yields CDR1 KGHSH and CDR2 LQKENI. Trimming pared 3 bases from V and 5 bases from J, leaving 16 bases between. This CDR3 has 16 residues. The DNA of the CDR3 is TGTGCCAGCTCACCTTCAGGGGCCTCCTCCAATGAAAAACTGTTTTTT. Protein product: CASSPSGASSNEKLFF.

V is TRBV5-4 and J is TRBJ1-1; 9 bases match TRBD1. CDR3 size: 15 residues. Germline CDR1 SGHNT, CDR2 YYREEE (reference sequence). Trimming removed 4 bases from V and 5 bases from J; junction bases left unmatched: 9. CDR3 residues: CASSTRQGEYTEAFF. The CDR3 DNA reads TGTGCCAGCAGCACCAGACAGGGGGAGTATACTGAAGCTTTCTTT. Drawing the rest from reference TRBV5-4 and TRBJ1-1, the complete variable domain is ETGVTQSPTHLIKTRGQQVTLRCSSQSGHNTVSWYQQALGQGPQFIFQYYREEENGRGNFPPRFSGLQFPNYSSELNVNALELDDSALYLCASSTRQGEYTEAFFGQGTRLTVV.

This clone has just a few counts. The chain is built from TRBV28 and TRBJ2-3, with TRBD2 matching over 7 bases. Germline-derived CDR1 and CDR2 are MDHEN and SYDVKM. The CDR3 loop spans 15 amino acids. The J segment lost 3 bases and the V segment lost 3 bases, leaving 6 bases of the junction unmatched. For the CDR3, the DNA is TGTGCCAGCAGTTTCGGGCGGGAGTCAACAGATACGCAGTATTTT. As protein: CASSFGRESTDTQYF.

The CDR3 nucleotides read TGTGCCAGCAGCTCTAGCGTCGACAATGAGCAGTTCTTC. This codes for CASSSSVDNEQFF. The gene calls are TRBV11-1 and TRBJ2-1, with a tentative D call TRBD2 (6 bases). Trimming removed 4 bases at V and 5 bases at J, with 9 bases between. The CDR3 totals 13 residues. CDR1 is SGHAT and CDR2 is FQDESV in the germline V gene (reference sequence).

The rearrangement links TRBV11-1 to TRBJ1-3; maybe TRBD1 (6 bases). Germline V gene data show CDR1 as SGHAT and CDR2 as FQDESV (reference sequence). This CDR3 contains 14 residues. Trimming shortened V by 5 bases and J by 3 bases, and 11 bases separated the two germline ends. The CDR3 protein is CASSPDSLGNTIYF. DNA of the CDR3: TGTGCCAGCAGCCCGGACAGTCTTGGAAACACCATATATTTT.

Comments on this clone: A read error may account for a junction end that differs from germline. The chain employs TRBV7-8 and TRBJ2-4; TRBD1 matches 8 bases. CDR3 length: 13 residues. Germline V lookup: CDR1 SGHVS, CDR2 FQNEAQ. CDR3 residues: CASSLVIGTGLDF. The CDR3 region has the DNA TGTGCCAGCAGCTTAGTGATAGGGACAGGATTGGACTTC.

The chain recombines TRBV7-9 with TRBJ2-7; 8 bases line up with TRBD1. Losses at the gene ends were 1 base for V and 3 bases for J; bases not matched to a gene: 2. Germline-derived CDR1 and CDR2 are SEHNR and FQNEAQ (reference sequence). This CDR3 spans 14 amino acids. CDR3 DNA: TGTGCCAGCAGCTTAGGGACAGGGAACTACGAGCAGTACTTC. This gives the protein CASSLGTGNYEQYF. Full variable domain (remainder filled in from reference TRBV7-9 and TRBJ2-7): DTGVSQNPRHKITKRGQNVTFRCDPISEHNRLYWYRQTLGQGPEFLTYFQNEAQLEKSRLLSDRFSAERPKGSFSTLEIQRTEQGDSAMYLCASSLGTGNYEQYFGPGTRLTVT.

The DNA of the CDR3 is TGCGCCAGCGGACAGGGGGCAAGAGTCCAAGAGACCCAGTACTTC. This sequence encodes CASGQGARVQETQYF. V is TRBV5-1 and J is TRBJ2-5; TRBD1 matches 11 bases. CDR1 SGHRS and CDR2 YFSETQ come from the germline V gene. J gave up 1 base and V 7 bases, and 6 bases lay outside the gene matches. There are 15 residues in the CDR3.

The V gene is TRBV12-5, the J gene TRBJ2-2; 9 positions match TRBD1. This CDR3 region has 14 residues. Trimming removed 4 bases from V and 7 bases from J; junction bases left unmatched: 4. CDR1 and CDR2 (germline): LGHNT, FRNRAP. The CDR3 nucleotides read TGTGCTAGTGGTTCGGGACAGGGAAGCGGGGAGCTGTTTTTT. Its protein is CASGSGQGSGELFF.

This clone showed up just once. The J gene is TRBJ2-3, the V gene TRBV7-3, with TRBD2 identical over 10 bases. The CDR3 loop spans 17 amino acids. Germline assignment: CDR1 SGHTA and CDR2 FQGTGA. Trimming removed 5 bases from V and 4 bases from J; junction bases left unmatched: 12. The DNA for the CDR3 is TGTGCCAGCAGCATACTGTCTAGCGGGAGATCCGCAGATACGCAGTATTTT. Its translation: CASSILSSGRSADTQYF.

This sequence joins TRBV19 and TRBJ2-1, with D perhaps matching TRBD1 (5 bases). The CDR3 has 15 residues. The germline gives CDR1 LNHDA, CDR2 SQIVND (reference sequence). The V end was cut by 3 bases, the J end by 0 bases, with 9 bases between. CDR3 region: CASSIGASSYNEQFF. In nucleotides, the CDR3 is TGTGCCAGTAGTATTGGGGCCAGCTCCTACAATGAGCAGTTCTTC. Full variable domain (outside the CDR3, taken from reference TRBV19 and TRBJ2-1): DGGITQSPKYLFRKEGQNVTLSCEQNLNHDAMYWYRQDPGQGLRLIYYSQIVNDFQKGDIAEGYSVSREKKESFPLTVTSAQKNPTAFYLCASSIGASSYNEQFFGPGTRLTVL.

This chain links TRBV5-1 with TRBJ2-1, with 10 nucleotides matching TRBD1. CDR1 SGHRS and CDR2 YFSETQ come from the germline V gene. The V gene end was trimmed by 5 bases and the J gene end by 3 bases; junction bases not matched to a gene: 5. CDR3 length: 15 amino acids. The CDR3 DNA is TGCGCCAGCAGGGGGGGACAGGGGAACTACAATGAGCAGTTCTTC. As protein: CASRGGQGNYNEQFF.

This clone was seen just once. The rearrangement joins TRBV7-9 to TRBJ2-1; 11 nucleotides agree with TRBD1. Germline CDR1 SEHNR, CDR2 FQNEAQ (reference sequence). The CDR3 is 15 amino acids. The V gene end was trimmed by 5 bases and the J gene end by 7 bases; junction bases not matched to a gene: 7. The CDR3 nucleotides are TGTGCCAGCAGCCTTGGACAGGGGGCGAGAAATGAGCAGTTCTTC. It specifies CASSLGQGARNEQFF.

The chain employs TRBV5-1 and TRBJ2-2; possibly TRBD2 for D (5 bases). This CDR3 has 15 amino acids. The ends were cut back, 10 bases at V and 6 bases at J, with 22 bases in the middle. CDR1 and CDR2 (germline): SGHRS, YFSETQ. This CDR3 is CASHFRSLSAGELFF. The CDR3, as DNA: TGCGCCTCCCACTTCCGTTCTCTTAGCGCCGGGGAGCTGTTTTTT.

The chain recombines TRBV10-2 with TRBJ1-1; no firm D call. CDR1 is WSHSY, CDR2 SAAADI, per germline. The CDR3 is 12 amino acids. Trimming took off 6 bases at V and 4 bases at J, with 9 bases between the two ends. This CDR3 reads CASRRGSTEAFF. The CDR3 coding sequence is TGCGCCAGCAGGAGAGGAAGCACTGAAGCTTTCTTT.